This TCR beta chain was identified during a study of metastatic and nonmetastatic thyroid tumors. Study-wide context: It was across blood and tumor or nodule tissue from malignant and benign thyroid patients that repertoires were compared.

General study points: The study reportedly found significantly higher TCR beta diversity in malignant thyroid tumors than benign nodules, in blood and tumor.

Methods used by the authors: For papillary thyroid cancer, a distant-metastasis classifier was constructed from CDR3 differences observed across clinicopathological groups. MiXCR reprocessed the PCR reads for TCRdb. These V and J calls originate from TCRdb's pipeline instead of the authors' own analysis. The sample includes over 30,000 clones, around 33% seen only once; the top ten take more than 15%. No treatment of any kind had been given to any patient before thyroid surgery. Trimming took off 8 bases at V and 5 bases at J, with 11 bases between the two ends. The CDR3 covers 12 residues. In germline, CDR1 is SNHLY, CDR2 FYNNEI. Comment on this clone: The antigen remains undetermined. The sample contains more than one DNA sequence encoding this CDR3.

The chain uses TRBV2 and TRBJ2-3; D is unresolved. This clonotype originated in a female donor with papillary thyroid cancer or a benign thyroid nodule (not recorded which). Some clones in this sample may be carry-over from other donors' samples. Sequenced input: tumor tissue. CDR3 bases: TGTGCCAGCCGTGCTGAAGGAGATACGCAGTATTTT. Its translation is CASRAEGDTQYF. The full variable domain, with the rest looked up from reference TRBV2 and TRBJ2-3, is EPEVTQTPSHQVTQMGQEVILRCVPISNHLYFYWYRQILGQKVEFLVSFYNNEISEKSEIFDDQFSVERPDGSNFTLKIRSTKLEDSAMYFCASRAEGDTQYFGPGTRLTVL.